This T cell receptor beta chain was profiled in a study of shared clonotypes between healthy human individuals. Across the study: Each donor's CD8 memory used one plate, CD8 naive two, each CD4 subset three.

Over several immunoSEQ plates, each subset's genomic DNA was distributed in even portions. The repertoire was sequenced with immunoSEQ multiplex PCR; TCRdb's copy has only in-frame clones and lacks some. The sample records around 2,000,000 clones, about 95% being singletons. Germline CDR1 and CDR2: LNHDA and SQIVND (reference sequence). The V and J ends lost 0 bases and 1 base respectively, with 18 bases between them. This CDR3 has 18 residues. CD45RO-negative, CCR7-positively selected cells formed the naive CD8 fraction, excluding terminally differentiated effector memory CD45RA+ cells. The gene calls are TRBV19 and TRBJ1-1; D is unclear. The material sequenced was naive CD8+ T cells sorted from blood. This TCR came from a man aged 18 to 30 in good health. The CDR3 loop reads CASSIDLETLEENTEAFF. In DNA form, the CDR3 reads TGTGCCAGTAGTATAGATCTCGAAACCCTGGAGGAGAACACTGAAGCTTTCTTT.